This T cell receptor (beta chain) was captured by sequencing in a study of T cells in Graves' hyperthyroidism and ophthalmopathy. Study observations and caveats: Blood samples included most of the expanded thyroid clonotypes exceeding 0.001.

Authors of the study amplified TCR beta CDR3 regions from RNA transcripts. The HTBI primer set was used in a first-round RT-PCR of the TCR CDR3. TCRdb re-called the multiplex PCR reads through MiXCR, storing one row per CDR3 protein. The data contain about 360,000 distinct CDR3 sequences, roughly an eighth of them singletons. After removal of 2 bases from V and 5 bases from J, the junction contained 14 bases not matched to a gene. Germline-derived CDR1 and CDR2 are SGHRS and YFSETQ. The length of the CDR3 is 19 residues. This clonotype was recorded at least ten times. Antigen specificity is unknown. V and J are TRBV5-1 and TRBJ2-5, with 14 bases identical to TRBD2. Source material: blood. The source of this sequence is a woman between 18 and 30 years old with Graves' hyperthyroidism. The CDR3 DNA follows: TGCGCCAGCAGCTTTATGATGTCGACTAGCGGGAGGGCCAAGGAGACCCAGTACTTC. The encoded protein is CASSFMMSTSGRAKETQYF.